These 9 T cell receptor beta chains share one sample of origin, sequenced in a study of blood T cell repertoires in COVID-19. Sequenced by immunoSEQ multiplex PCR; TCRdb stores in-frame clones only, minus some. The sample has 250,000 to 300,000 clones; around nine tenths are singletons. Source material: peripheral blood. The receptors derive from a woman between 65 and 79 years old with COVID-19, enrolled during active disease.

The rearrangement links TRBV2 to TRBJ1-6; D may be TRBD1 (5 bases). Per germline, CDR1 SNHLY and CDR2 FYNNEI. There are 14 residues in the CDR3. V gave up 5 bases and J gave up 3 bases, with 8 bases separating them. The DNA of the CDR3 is TGTGCCAGCAGTCCAGACAGCTATAATTCACCCCTCCACTTT. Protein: CASSPDSYNSPLHF.

CDR3 sequence reads: CASSYLGQGAGGYTF. The CDR3, as DNA: TGTGCCAGCAGTTACCTGGGACAGGGGGCTGGGGGCTACACCTTC. The genes are TRBV6-5 and TRBJ1-2; 12 bases align to TRBD1. This CDR3 has 15 residues. CDR1 is MNHEY and CDR2 is SVGAGI in the germline V gene. The junction had 6 bases not matched to a gene; V was cut back by 2 bases and J by 8 bases.

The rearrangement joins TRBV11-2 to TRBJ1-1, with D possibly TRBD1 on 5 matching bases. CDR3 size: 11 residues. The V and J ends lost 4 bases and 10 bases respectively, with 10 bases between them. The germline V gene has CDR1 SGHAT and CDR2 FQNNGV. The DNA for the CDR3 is TGTGCCAGCAGCTCGGGGGAGGTAGCTTTCTTT. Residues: CASSSGEVAFF.

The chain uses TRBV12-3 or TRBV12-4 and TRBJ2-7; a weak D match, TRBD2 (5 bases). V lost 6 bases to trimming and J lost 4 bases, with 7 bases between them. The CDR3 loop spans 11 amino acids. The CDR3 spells CASRLGYEQYF. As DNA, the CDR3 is TGTGCCAGCAGACTAGGGTACGAGCAGTACTTC.

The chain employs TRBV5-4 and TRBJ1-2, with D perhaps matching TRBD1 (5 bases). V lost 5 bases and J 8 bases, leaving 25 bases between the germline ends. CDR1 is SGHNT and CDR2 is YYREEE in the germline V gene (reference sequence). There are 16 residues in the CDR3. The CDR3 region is CASRKAGVPSRLGYTF. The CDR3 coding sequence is TGTGCCAGCAGAAAGGCGGGGGTTCCTTCGCGCTTGGGCTACACCTTC.

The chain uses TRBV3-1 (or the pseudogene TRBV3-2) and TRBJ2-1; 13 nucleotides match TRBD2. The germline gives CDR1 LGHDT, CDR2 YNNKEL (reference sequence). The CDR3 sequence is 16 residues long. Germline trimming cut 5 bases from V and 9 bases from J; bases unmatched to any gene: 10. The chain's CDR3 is CASSSQPGLAGSEQFF. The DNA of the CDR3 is TGTGCCAGCAGCTCGCAACCGGGACTAGCGGGGAGTGAGCAGTTCTTC.

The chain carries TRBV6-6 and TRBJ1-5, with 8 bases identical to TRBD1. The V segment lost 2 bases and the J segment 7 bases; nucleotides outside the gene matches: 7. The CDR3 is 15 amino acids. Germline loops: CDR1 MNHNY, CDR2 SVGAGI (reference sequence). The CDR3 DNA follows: TGTGCCAGCAGTTACCTGACAGGGGAAAGCCAGCCCCAGCATTTT. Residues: CASSYLTGESQPQHF.

The CDR3, as DNA: TGTGCCAGCTCACCAGTGGGACAGGGCACAGATACGCAGTATTTT. Translating it yields CASSPVGQGTDTQYF. V usage is TRBV18 and J usage is TRBJ2-3, with 8 bases aligning to TRBD1. V dropped 2 bases and J dropped 1; count of bases not matched to a gene: 2. CDR3 length: 15 residues. CDR1 is KGHSH, CDR2 LQKENI, per germline.

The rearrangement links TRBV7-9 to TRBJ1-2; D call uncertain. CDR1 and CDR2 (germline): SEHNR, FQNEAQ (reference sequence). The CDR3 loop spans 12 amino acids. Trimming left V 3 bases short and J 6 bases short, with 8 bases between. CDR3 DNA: TGTGCCAGCAGCTTCGTACAGAATGGCTACACCTTC. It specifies CASSFVQNGYTF.